These T cell receptor beta chains were read from a single sample in a study of shared clonotypes between healthy human individuals. Only in-frame clones appear in the TCRdb table, and some are missing; sequencing was by immunoSEQ multiplex PCR. The sample has around 1,000,000 clones; around 77% are singletons. The sample was memory CD4+ T cells from PBMCs. Receptor source: a man aged 18 to 29 in good health. Some clones in this sample may be carry-over from other donors' samples. The CDR3 runs from the conserved cysteine through the conserved F or W. Each record gives: V gene, CDR3 protein.

v_call: TRBV27; cdr3_aa: CASSLSRELYYGYTF
v_call: TRBV19; cdr3_aa: CASSHGTSGAGELFF
v_call: TRBV5-1; cdr3_aa: CASSMEVIGQGGNTIYF
v_call: TRBV10-1; cdr3_aa: CASSQDPNREAFF
v_call: TRBV11-2; cdr3_aa: CASSLGRKLVGGSYNEQFF
v_call: TRBV5-1; cdr3_aa: CASSDSFSGNTIYF
v_call: TRBV4-3; cdr3_aa: CASSQDLGYEQYF
v_call: TRBV6-5; cdr3_aa: CASSLRGGHQPQHF
v_call: TRBV28; cdr3_aa: CASSGSQIQGALNTEAFF
v_call: TRBV29-1; cdr3_aa: CSVGDRGNYGYTF
v_call: TRBV5-6; cdr3_aa: CASTLQGTEQYF
v_call: TRBV29-1; cdr3_aa: CSVPNWTSGCTDTQYF
v_call: TRBV5-6; cdr3_aa: CASSWGINNEQFF
v_call: TRBV6-6; cdr3_aa: CATQGYTEAFF
v_call: TRBV19; cdr3_aa: CASSGDRGLQPQHF